Included here is one TCR beta chain sequence, with context. From germline, CDR1 is SGHNT and CDR2 YYREEE (reference sequence). The CDR3 runs to 14 residues. The V end was cut by 7 bases, the J end by 1 base, with 12 bases between. In the authors' workflow: From reference gene primer amplification, estimates of nucleated cell counts were derived. Profiled with immunoSEQ multiplex PCR; TCRdb holds only in-frame clones, not every one. The V and J calls and clone size are taken from that table; D and trimming were inferred from the DNA. The data contain about 240,000 clones, more than 75% of them singletons. These data originate in a study of blood T cell repertoires in COVID-19. About the study: Whether acute or convalescent, the COVID-19 samples came from the United States, Italy and Spain. Sources were T cells, B-cell-depleted T cells, or PBMCs; the material itself was cDNA or gDNA.

The chain employs TRBV5-4 and TRBJ1-3, with no clear D. This sequence originates from a woman between 40 and 55 years old who had recovered from COVID-19. The specimen was peripheral blood. CDR3 sequence (DNA): TGTGCCAGCGGCGCACCGGGATCTGGAAACACCATATATTTT. Translation gives CASGAPGSGNTIYF. The variable domain in full, with the rest retrieved from reference TRBV5-4 and TRBJ1-3, is ETGVTQSPTHLIKTRGQQVTLRCSSQSGHNTVSWYQQALGQGPQFIFQYYREEENGRGNFPPRFSGLQFPNYSSELNVNALELDDSALYLCASGAPGSGNTIYFGEGSWLTVV.